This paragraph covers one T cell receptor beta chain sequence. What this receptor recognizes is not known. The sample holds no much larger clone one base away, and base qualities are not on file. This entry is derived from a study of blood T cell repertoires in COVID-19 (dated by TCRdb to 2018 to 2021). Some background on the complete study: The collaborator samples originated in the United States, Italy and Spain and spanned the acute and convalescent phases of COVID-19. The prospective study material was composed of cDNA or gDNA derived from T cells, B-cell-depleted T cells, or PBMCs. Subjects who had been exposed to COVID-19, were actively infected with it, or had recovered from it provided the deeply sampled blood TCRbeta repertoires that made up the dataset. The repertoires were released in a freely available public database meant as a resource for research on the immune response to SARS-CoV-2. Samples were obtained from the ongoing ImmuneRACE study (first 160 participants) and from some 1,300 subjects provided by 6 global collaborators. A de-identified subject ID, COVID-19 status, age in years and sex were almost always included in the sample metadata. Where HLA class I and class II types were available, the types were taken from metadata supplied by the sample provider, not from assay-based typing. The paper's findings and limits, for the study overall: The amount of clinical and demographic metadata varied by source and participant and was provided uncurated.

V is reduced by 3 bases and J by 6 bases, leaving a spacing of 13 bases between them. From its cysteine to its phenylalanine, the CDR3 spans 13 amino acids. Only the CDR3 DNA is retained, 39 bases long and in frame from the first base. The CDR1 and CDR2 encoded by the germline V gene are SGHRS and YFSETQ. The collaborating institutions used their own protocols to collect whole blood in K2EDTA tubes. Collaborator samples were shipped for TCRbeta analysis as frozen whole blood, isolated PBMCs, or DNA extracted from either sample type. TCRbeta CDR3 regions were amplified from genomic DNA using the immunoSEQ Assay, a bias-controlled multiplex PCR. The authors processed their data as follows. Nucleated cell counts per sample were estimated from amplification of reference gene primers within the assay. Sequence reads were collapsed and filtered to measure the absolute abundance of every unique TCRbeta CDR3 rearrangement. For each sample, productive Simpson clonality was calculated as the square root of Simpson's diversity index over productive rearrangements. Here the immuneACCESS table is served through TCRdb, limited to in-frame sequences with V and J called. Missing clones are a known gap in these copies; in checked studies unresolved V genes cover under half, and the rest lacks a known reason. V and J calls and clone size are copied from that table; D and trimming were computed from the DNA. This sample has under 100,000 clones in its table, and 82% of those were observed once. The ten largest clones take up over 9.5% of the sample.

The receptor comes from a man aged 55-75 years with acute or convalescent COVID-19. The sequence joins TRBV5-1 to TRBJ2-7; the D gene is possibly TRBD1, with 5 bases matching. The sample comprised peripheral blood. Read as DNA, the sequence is TGCGCCAGCAGCTGGACGACAGTGCGCGAGCAGTACTTC. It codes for CASSWTTVREQYF.